This entry features one T cell receptor beta chain sequence. The target of this receptor is not known. The junction departs from the called germline gene at one end, perhaps through a read error. In the germline V gene (reference sequence), CDR1 corresponds to MNHEY and CDR2 to SMNVEV. The CDR3 numbers 13 residues from cysteine through phenylalanine. The sequence is cut down to CDR3 DNA, 39 bases in frame from base 1. The source of the sample is a study of blood T cell repertoires in COVID-19 (dated by TCRdb to the early 2020s). In terms of the full investigation: Collaborator samples came from the United States, Italy and Spain and covered acute and convalescent phases of COVID-19. The material from the prospective study consisted of cDNA or gDNA derived from T cells, B-cell-depleted T cells, or PBMCs. The dataset comprised deeply sampled blood TCRbeta repertoires from subjects exposed to, actively infected with, or recovered from COVID-19. The repertoires were released in a freely available public database meant as a resource for research on the immune response to SARS-CoV-2. The samples were drawn from two sources: the first 160 participants of the ongoing ImmuneRACE study, and fewer than 1,500 subjects contributed by 6 global collaborators. Sample metadata almost always included a de-identified subject ID, COVID-19 status, age in years and sex. Where available, HLA class I and class II types were obtained from metadata supplied by the sample provider rather than from assay-based typing.

The immunoSEQ Assay, a bias-controlled multiplex PCR, was used to amplify TCRbeta CDR3 regions from genomic DNA. On the study's bioinformatics: The number of nucleated cells in each sample was estimated by amplification of reference gene primers within the assay. Sequence reads were collapsed and filtered to measure the absolute abundance of every unique TCRbeta CDR3 rearrangement. For each sample, productive Simpson clonality was calculated as the square root of Simpson's diversity index across productive rearrangements. TCRdb stores this immuneACCESS table with in-frame sequences only. Part of the clones is absent; in the studies checked, under half of the shortfall reflects unresolved V genes, and no reason is known for the rest. That table is the source of V, J and clone size, and D and trimming were worked out from the DNA. The sample records 150,000 to 200,000 clones, around 85% of which are singletons. More than 2.5% of the sample belongs to the ten largest clones.

The collaborating institutions used their own protocols to collect whole blood in K2EDTA tubes. For TCRbeta analysis, collaborators shipped samples as frozen whole blood, isolated PBMCs, or DNA extracted from either of those sample types. Findings and caveats that apply to the study as a whole: The quantity of clinical and demographic metadata differed by source and by participant and was supplied without curation.

The sample consisted of peripheral blood. This clonotype was sampled from a man in his 60s with acute or convalescent COVID-19. The sequence joins TRBV27 to TRBJ2-7; no confident D gene assignment can be made. CDR3 sequence: CASSLSWAHEQYF. The bases are TGTGCCAGCAGCTTATCTTGGGCCCACGAGCAGTACTTC.